This T cell receptor beta chain was recovered during a study of blood T cell repertoires in COVID-19. Background on the study: Material from acute and convalescent COVID-19 was sourced from the United States, Italy and Spain.

Germline CDR1 SQVTM, CDR2 ANQGSEA. Deletions cut 6 bases from V and 0 bases from J, with 14 bases between. The CDR3 extends over 14 amino acids. As processed by the authors: Amplification of reference gene primers was used by the study to estimate nucleated cell counts. Generated by immunoSEQ multiplex PCR, the TCRdb table keeps only in-frame clones and is missing some. That table gives V, J and clone size, and the DNA gave D and trimming. The sample holds under 200,000 clones, 75% to 90% seen once. The study recruited people aged about 18 to 95 years across roughly 25 US areas. Two consecutive negative NP/OP PCR tests, clearance, or resolved symptoms defined Cohort 3 recovery.

The TCR was taken from a woman aged 45-65 years who had recovered from COVID-19. Sequences were obtained from PBMCs or T cells enriched from blood (not recorded which). V is TRBV29-1 and J is TRBJ1-2; a possible D gene is TRBD1 (5 bases). CDR3 loop: CSVGEGIPNYGYTF. The CDR3 DNA is TGCAGCGTAGGGGAGGGGATTCCTAACTATGGCTACACCTTC.